One T cell receptor beta chain is described in this entry. These data originate in a study of cytomegalovirus exposure and HLA in healthy donors. Looking at the study overall: A preliminary data release comprised tens of millions of unique TCRs obtained from HLA-typed donors.

It was with 60 Vbeta and 13 Jbeta primers that the PCR ran. TCRdb keeps only in-frame clones here, not all; method: immunoSEQ multiplex PCR. The table shows around 100,000 clones, with roughly 80% occurring only once. The CDR3 has 19 amino acids. Losses at the gene ends were 2 bases for V and 4 bases for J; bases not matched to a gene: 15. The V gene's germline CDR1 is LNHNV and CDR2 YYDKDF (reference sequence). The origin of this receptor is a woman aged 40 to 50 in good health and CMV-seronegative. The sample consisted of PBMCs. The chain joins TRBV15 to TRBJ1-5; 9 positions match TRBD1. The CDR3 spells CATSRFAGSDRGKNQPQHF. Written as DNA, the CDR3 is TGTGCCACCAGCAGATTTGCTGGGTCGGACAGGGGCAAGAATCAGCCCCAGCATTTT.